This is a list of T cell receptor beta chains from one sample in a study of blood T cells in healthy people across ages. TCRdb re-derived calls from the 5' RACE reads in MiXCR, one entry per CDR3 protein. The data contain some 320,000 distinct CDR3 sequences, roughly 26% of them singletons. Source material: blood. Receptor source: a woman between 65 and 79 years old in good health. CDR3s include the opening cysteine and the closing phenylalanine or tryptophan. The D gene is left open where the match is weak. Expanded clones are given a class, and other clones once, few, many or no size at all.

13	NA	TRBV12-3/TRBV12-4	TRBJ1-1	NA	TGTGCCAGCAGGACCGTTCTGGACACTGAAGCTTTCTTT	CASRTVLDTEAFF
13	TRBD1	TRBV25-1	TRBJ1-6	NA	TGTGCCAGCAGTCAGGGGGTTAGCTCACCCCTCCACTTT	CASSQGVSSPLHF
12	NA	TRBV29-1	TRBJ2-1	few	TGCAGCGCGAGACATACAAACAATGAGCAGTTCTTC	CSARHTNNEQFF
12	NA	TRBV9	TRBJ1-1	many	TGTGCCAGCAGCCCACCGAGCACTGAAGCTTTCTTT	CASSPPSTEAFF
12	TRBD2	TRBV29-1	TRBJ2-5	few	TGCAGCGCTGTAGCGGGAGGCGAGACCCAGTACTTC	CSAVAGGETQYF
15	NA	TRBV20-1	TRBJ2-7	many	TGCAGTGCTAGAGATTGGGGTGGCGGATCCTACGAGCAGTACTTC	CSARDWGGGSYEQYF
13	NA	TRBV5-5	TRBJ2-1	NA	TGTGCCAGCAGCTTAAGGGACCGGAATGAGCAGTTCTTC	CASSLRDRNEQFF
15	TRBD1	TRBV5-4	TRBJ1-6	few	TGTGCCAGCAGCCCCCCCGGGACAGGGCGATCACCCCTCCACTTT	CASSPPGTGRSPLHF
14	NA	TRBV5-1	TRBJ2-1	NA	TGCGCCAGCAGCTTGCAAGCAGCTTACAATGAGCAGTTCTTC	CASSLQAAYNEQFF
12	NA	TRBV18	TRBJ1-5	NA	TGTGCCAGCTCCCAACGGGAGCAGCCCCAGCATTTT	CASSQREQPQHF
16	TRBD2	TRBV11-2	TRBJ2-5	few	TGTGCCAGCAGCTTAGAAGGGACTAGCGGCCAAGAGACCCAGTACTTC	CASSLEGTSGQETQYF
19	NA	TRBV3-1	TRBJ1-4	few	TGTGCCAGCAGCCAAGAATGGGGACCTCAAAGGCCAACTAATGAAAAACTGTTTTTT	CASSQEWGPQRPTNEKLFF
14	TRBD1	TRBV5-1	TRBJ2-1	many	TGCGCCAGCAGCACGGGACAGGCTTACAATGAGCAGTTCTTC	CASSTGQAYNEQFF
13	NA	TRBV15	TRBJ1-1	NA	TGTGCCACCAAGGGCTCACCGAACACTGAAGCTTTCTTT	CATKGSPNTEAFF
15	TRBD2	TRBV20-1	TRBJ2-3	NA	TGCAGTGCTAGCGTAACGGGAGGGGCCACAGATACGCAGTATTTT	CSASVTGGATDTQYF
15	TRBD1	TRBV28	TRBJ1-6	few	TGTGCCAGCAGGCAGGGACAGGGACCGAATTCACCCCTCCACTTT	CASRQGQGPNSPLHF
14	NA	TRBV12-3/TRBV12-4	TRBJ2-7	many	TGTGCCAGCAGTTTGGGCGGCCCCTCCTACGAGCAGTACTTC	CASSLGGPSYEQYF
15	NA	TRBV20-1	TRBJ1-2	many	TGCAGTGCTAGAGAAACGGGGTCGGGAAACTATGGCTACACCTTC	CSARETGSGNYGYTF
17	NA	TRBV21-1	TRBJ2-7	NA	TGTGCCAGCAGCAAAGATTGTCTGCGGGCCCATGGGGACGAGCAGTACTTC	CASSKDCLRAHGDEQYF
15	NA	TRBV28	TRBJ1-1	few	TGTGCCAGCAGTTCCCCGGACATACTAAACACTGAAGCTTTCTTT	CASSSPDILNTEAFF
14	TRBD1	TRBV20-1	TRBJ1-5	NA	TGCAGTGCTAGCCCGGGACAGGGAATGCAGCCCCAGCATTTT	CSASPGQGMQPQHF
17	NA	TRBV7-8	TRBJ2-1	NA	TGTGCCAGCAGCTTTCGTTCAGCGCTAGAAATTAAGGATGAGCAGTTCTTC	CASSFRSALEIKDEQFF
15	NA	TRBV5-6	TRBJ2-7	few	TGTGCCAGCAGCCCCTTCGGGGGCACGAGCGACGAGCAGTACTTC	CASSPFGGTSDEQYF
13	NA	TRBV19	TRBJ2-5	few	TGTGCTTTCTCCGAGGTGGGCCAAGAGACCCAGTGCTTC	CAFSEVGQETQCF
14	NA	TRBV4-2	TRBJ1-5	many	TGTGCCAGCAGCCAAGACGTGGGGGATCAGCCCCAGCATTTT	CASSQDVGDQPQHF
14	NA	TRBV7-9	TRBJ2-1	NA	TGTGCCAACCGGCTGTCCGCTAGGGGGAAACAGCAGTTCTTC	CANRLSARGKQQFF
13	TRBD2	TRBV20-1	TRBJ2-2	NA	TGCAGAGGACCTCGGGAGGGAACCGGGGAGCTGTTTTTT	CRGPREGTGELFF
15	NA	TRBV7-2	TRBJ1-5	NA	TGTGCCAGCAGCGCCGGGGTGGGTAGCAATCAGCCCCAGCATTTT	CASSAGVGSNQPQHF
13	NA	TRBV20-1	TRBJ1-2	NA	TGCAGTGCTTCCGACCCGGGCCCCTATGGCTACACCTTC	CSASDPGPYGYTF
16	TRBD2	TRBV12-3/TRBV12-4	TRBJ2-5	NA	TGTGCCAGCAGTTTAGCGGATGGCGGGAGTAGAAAGACCCAGTACTTC	CASSLADGGSRKTQYF
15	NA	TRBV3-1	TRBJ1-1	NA	TGTGCCAGCAGCCTTATAGTCGGTTGGAACACTGAAGCTTTCTTT	CASSLIVGWNTEAFF
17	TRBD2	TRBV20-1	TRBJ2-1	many	TGCAGTGCTAGAGATATGAGGCTAGCGGGCTCCTACAATGAGCAGTTCTTC	CSARDMRLAGSYNEQFF
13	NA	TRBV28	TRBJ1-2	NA	TGTGCCAGCAATAAGTTCAAAGCTGGGGGCTACACCTTC	CASNKFKAGGYTF
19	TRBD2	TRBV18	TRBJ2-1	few	TGTGCCAGCTCACCAGGACTAGCGGGAGAGTTTCCCCCTATGGGTGAGCAGTTCTTC	CASSPGLAGEFPPMGEQFF
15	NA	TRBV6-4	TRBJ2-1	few	TGTGCCAGCAGTGACTCTCGGGGCTCCAACAATGAGCAGTTCTTC	CASSDSRGSNNEQFF
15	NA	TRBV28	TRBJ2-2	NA	TGTGCCAGCAGTAGGGAGTCTTCGAACACCGGGGAGCTGTTTTTT	CASSRESSNTGELFF
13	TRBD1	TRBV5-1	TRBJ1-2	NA	TGCGCCAGCAGCAGACAGGGGGAGAATGGCTACACCTTC	CASSRQGENGYTF
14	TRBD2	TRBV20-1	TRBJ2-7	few	TGCAGTGCTAGAGGGGAGGGCACAACTCGCGAGCAGTACTTC	CSARGEGTTREQYF
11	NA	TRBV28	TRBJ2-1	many	TGTGCCAGCAGTTCCCAAAGAGGAGGGTTCTTC	CASSSQRGGFF
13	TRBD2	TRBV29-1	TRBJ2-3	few	TGCAGCGCCGGGACTAGCGCCACAGATACGCAGTATTTT	CSAGTSATDTQYF
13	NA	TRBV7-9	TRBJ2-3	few	TGTGCCAGCAGCAGGATTGTGCCAGATACGCAGTATTTT	CASSRIVPDTQYF
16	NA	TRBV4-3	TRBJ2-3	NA	TGCGCCAGCAGCCAGGATAGGGTTCTAGAGCGGGATACGCAGTATTTT	CASSQDRVLERDTQYF
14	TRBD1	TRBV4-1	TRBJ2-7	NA	TGCGCCAGCAGCCTTCGAGGACAGGGCTACGAGCAGTACTTC	CASSLRGQGYEQYF
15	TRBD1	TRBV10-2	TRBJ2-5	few	TGCGCCAGCAGGACCGGGACAGGGAGCAGGGAGACCCAGTACTTC	CASRTGTGSRETQYF
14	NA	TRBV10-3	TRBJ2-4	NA	TGTGCCATCAGTGAGGAGGCAGGGCGGGACATTCAGTACTTC	CAISEEAGRDIQYF
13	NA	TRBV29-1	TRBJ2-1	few	TGCAGCGTTCGCCCTTTGAGCTACAATGAGCAGTTCTTC	CSVRPLSYNEQFF
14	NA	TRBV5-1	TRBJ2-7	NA	TGCGCCAGCAGCTTATCACAGGGAGTGAACGAGCAGTACTTC	CASSLSQGVNEQYF
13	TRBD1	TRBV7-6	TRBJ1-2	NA	TGTGCCAGCAGCCCGCGGACAGGGCAAGGCTACACCTTC	CASSPRTGQGYTF
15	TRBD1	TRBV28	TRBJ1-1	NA	TGTGCCAGCAGTTTAAGATCGGGACAGGGAGCACGAGCTTTCTTT	CASSLRSGQGARAFF
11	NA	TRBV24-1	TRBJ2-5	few	TGTGCCACCAGTCCCCAAGAGACCCAGTACTTC	CATSPQETQYF
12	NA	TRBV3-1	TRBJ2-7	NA	TGTGCCAGCAGCCAAGGAGTTAACGAGCAGTACTTC	CASSQGVNEQYF
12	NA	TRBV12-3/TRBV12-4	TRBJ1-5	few	TGTGCCAGCGACGTAGGGGATCAGCCCCAGCATTTT	CASDVGDQPQHF
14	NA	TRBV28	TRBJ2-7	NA	TGTGCCAGCAGTTCCGCGGGGTGGCCCTACGAGCAGTACTTC	CASSSAGWPYEQYF
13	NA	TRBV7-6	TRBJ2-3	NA	TGTGCCAGCAGCTTAGCCCGTCGGGATACGCAGTATTTT	CASSLARRDTQYF
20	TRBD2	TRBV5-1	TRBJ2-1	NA	TGCGCCAGCAGGATGCTTCCGGGACAGCCACTAGCGGGCTGGGGCAATGAGCAGTTCTTC	CASRMLPGQPLAGWGNEQFF
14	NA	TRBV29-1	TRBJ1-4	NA	TGCAGCGTCGCAAGTGGGGGCTCAGATGAAAAACCGTTTTTT	CSVASGGSDEKPFF
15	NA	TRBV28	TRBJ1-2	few	TGTGCCAGCATAGCCCCCCCGGCAGACAACTATGGCTACACCTTC	CASIAPPADNYGYTF